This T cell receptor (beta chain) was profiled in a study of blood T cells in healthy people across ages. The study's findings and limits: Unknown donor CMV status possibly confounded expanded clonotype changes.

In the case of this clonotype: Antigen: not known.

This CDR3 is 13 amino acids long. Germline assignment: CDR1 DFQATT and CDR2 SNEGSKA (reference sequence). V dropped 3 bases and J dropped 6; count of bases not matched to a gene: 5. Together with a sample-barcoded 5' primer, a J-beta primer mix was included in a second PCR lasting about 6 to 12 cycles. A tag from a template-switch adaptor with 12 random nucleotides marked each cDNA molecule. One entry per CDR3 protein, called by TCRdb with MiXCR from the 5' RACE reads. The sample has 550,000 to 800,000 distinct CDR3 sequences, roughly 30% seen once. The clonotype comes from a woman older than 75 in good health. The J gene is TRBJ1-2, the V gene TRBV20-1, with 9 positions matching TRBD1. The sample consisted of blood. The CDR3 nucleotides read TGCAGTGCTAGCTCCGGACAGGGGAATGGCTACACCTTC. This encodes CSASSGQGNGYTF.